A selection of T cell receptor beta chains follows, all from one sample in a study of CD8+ T cells in alopecia areata. The method was immunoSEQ multiplex PCR; TCRdb's version includes in-frame clones alone and lacks a portion of them. The sample contains some 180,000 clones, 51% of which appear only once. The material sequenced was CD8+ T cells sorted from blood, taken between weeks 51 and 54, from a patient treated with tofacitinib. These receptors all stem from a human donor with alopecia areata. Each CDR3 is given with its conserved first and last residue. D genes are given only for firm matches.

d_gene,j_gene,v_gene,CDR3aa,CDR3nt
-,TRBJ1-4,TRBV30,CAWSVSGAYEKLFF,TGTGCCTGGAGTGTAAGCGGGGCATACGAAAAACTGTTTTTT
-,TRBJ2-7,TRBV27,CASSLLLGAYEQYF,TGTGCCAGCAGTCTACTATTGGGCGCCTACGAGCAGTACTTC
TRBD1,TRBJ2-7,TRBV29-1,CSARDRGEQYF,TGCAGCGCCCGAGACAGGGGCGAGCAGTACTTC
TRBD1,TRBJ2-7,TRBV30,CAWKAARTGFSEQYF,TGTGCCTGGAAAGCGGCCCGGACAGGGTTTTCCGAGCAGTACTTC
-,TRBJ1-5,TRBV30,CAWSVNSPGLSNQPQHF,TGTGCCTGGAGTGTCAACTCACCTGGACTTAGCAATCAGCCCCAGCATTTT
-,TRBJ1-6,TRBV7-2,CASIGFEGEPLHF,TGTGCCAGCATCGGGTTCGAGGGCGAGCCCCTCCACTTT
TRBD1,TRBJ1-5,TRBV7-8,CASSFWGQGSHQPQHF,TGTGCCAGCAGCTTTTGGGGACAGGGATCGCATCAGCCCCAGCATTTT
-,TRBJ2-3,TRBV6-5,CASSYSVGITDTQYF,TGTGCCAGCAGTTACTCAGTTGGTATCACAGATACGCAGTATTTT
-,TRBJ2-5,TRBV5-4,CASSLRGNQETQYF,TGTGCCAGCAGCTTGCGGGGGAACCAAGAGACCCAGTACTTC
-,TRBJ2-1,TRBV6-5,CASSFSDNAYNEQFF,TGTGCCAGCAGTTTCTCGGACAATGCCTACAATGAGCAGTTCTTC